The 13 T cell receptor beta chains listed next were all sequenced from one sample in a study of control samples from healthy donors and cancer patients. Method: immunoSEQ multiplex PCR; TCRdb's copy keeps in-frame clones and lacks some. The data contain approximately 100,000 clones, around 89% of them singletons. The sample comprised blood. The origin of the receptors is a woman in her fifties or sixties in good health.

The chain employs TRBV15 and TRBJ1-5, with D unresolved. V lost 0 bases and J 4 bases, leaving 13 bases between the germline ends. Germline lookup yields CDR1 LNHNV and CDR2 YYDKDF (reference sequence). The CDR3 sequence is 16 residues long. CDR3 sequence: CATSRDLAASNQPQHF. In nucleotides, the CDR3 is TGTGCCACCAGCAGAGATCTGGCAGCCTCAAATCAGCCCCAGCATTTT.

The rearrangement joins TRBV14 to TRBJ2-2; D remains unclear. V was shortened by 4 bases and J by 3 bases, with 18 bases between the two germline ends. The CDR3 is 17 residues long. Germline V gene sequence: CDR1 SGHDN, CDR2 FVKESK. CDR3 protein: CASSPRRLRRDTGELFF. Here the CDR3 DNA reads TGTGCCAGCAGCCCGAGGAGACTCCGACGGGACACCGGGGAGCTGTTTTTT. Full variable domain (remainder filled in from reference TRBV14 and TRBJ2-2): EAGVTQFPSHSVIEKGQTVTLRCDPISGHDNLYWYRRVMGKEIKFLLHFVKESKQDESGMPNNRFLAERTGGTYSTLKVQPAELEDSGVYFCASSPRRLRRDTGELFFGEGSRLTVL.

The chain carries TRBV6-2 or TRBV6-3 and TRBJ2-3; D remains unclear. The CDR3 totals 14 residues. Germline lookup yields CDR1 MNHEY and CDR2 SVGEGT. Between the trimmed V and J ends, which lost 0 bases and 0 bases, there was a span of 4 bases. The CDR3: CASSYSTSTDTQYF. In DNA, the CDR3 is TGTGCCAGCAGTTACTCTACTAGCACAGATACGCAGTATTTT.

The chain uses TRBV5-6 and TRBJ2-1; no reliable D call. The germline V gene has CDR1 SGHDT and CDR2 YYEEEE. Between the trimmed V and J ends, which lost 0 bases and 4 bases, there was a span of 8 bases. This CDR3 is built from 14 residues. CDR3 sequence: CASSLGPGYNEQFF. The DNA of the CDR3 is TGTGCCAGCAGCTTGGGACCTGGGTACAATGAGCAGTTCTTC. The whole variable domain, filled in from reference TRBV5-6 and TRBJ2-1, reads DAGVTQSPTHLIKTRGQQVTLRCSPKSGHDTVSWYQQALGQGPQFIFQYYEEEERQRGNFPDRFSGHQFPNYSSELNVNALLLGDSALYLCASSLGPGYNEQFFGPGTRLTVL.

The chain couples TRBV30 to TRBJ2-1; D is ambiguous. The CDR3 contains 11 residues. Deletions cut 6 bases from V and 12 bases from J, with 15 bases between. Germline CDR1 and CDR2: GTSNPN and SVGIG (reference sequence). The CDR3 here is CACPARFGQFF. The CDR3 bases are TGTGCCTGCCCAGCAAGGTTCGGGCAGTTCTTC.

The chain recombines TRBV7-7 with TRBJ2-3; D is possibly TRBD1 (5 bases). CDR1 and CDR2 from the germline V gene are SSHAT and FNYEAQ (reference sequence). With 8 bases removed from V and 2 bases from J, the gap between germline ends came to 11 bases. This CDR3 is built from 13 residues. This CDR3 reads CASGAHLTDTQYF. The CDR3 DNA is TGTGCCAGCGGGGCCCACCTCACAGATACGCAGTATTTT.

This sequence joins TRBV5-6 and TRBJ1-1; 11 bases line up with TRBD1. The V gene's germline CDR1 is SGHDT and CDR2 YYEEEE. The length of the CDR3 is 14 residues. V lost 3 bases and J lost 11; bases outside the gene matches: 9. The CDR3 nucleotides read TGTGCCAGCAGCTGGACTGGACAGGGGGCGGGGGCTTTCTTT. Its protein product is CASSWTGQGAGAFF. Full variable domain (remainder filled in from reference TRBV5-6 and TRBJ1-1): DAGVTQSPTHLIKTRGQQVTLRCSPKSGHDTVSWYQQALGQGPQFIFQYYEEEERQRGNFPDRFSGHQFPNYSSELNVNALLLGDSALYLCASSWTGQGAGAFFGQGTRLTVV.

The V and J genes are TRBV21-1 and TRBJ2-1; TRBD2, the D gene given by the table, was not confirmed from the DNA. TRBV21-1 is a pseudogene locus. There are 22 residues in the CDR3. The CDR3 DNA follows: TGTGCCAGCAGCAACAGGGCCGAGACCTCCCCGAGCTTAGCGGGAGGGTACAATGAGCAGTTCTTC. This translates into CASSNRAETSPSLAGGYNEQFF.

In this sample, this clone turned up a few times. This chain connects TRBV7-8 to TRBJ1-5, with TRBD1 as a possible D gene (5 bases). Germline values: CDR1 SGHVS, CDR2 FQNEAQ. The CDR3 is made up of 17 amino acids. The germline V and J ends were trimmed by 1 base and 0 bases, with 13 bases remaining between them. The CDR3 loop is CASSLGGGGISNQPQHF. CDR3 in DNA: TGTGCCAGCAGCTTAGGGGGGGGTGGTATTAGCAATCAGCCCCAGCATTTT.

The rearrangement uses TRBV9 and TRBJ2-2; a possible D gene is TRBD1 (6 bases). V gave up 3 bases and J gave up 7 bases, with 19 bases separating them. There are 16 residues in the CDR3. Germline loops: CDR1 SGDLS, CDR2 YYNGEE. For the CDR3, the DNA is TGTGCCAGCAGCGCACGAACAGGGAACGGAGGCGGGGAGCTGTTTTTT. It translates to CASSARTGNGGGELFF.

The J gene is TRBJ2-2, the V gene TRBV7-3, with TRBD2 matching over 8 bases. V lost 1 base and J lost 5; bases outside the gene matches: 3. The V gene's germline CDR1 is SGHTA and CDR2 FQGTGA. The CDR3 is 15 residues long. CDR3 sequence reads: CASSLNSGMTGELFF. The CDR3 nucleotides are TGTGCCAGCAGCTTAAATAGCGGGATGACCGGGGAGCTGTTTTTT.

A note on this clone: Other DNA sequences in this sample translate to the same CDR3. V usage is TRBV12-3 or TRBV12-4 and J usage is TRBJ2-1; D is undetermined. The CDR3 totals 13 residues. The V gene lost 1 base and the J gene lost 7 bases, with 8 bases spanning the gap. CDR3 in DNA: TGTGCCAGCAGTTTAGTGTTAGGGAATGAGCAGTTCTTC. This codes for CASSLVLGNEQFF.

This sequence joins TRBV6-1 and TRBJ1-2; D is possibly TRBD1 (6 bases). There are 14 residues in the CDR3. CDR1 and CDR2 (germline): MNHNS, SASEGT. V was pared by 1 base and J by 1 base, with 7 bases between. The DNA for the CDR3 is TGTGCCAGCAGTGAAGTCAGGGGTAACTATGGCTACACCTTC. It codes for CASSEVRGNYGYTF.